The T cell receptor (beta chain) described here comes from a study of Ad26.COV2.S vaccination and SARS-CoV-2 variants. Regarding the study as a whole: Spike-specific CD8+ and CD4+ T cell responses reportedly showed substantial breadth after vaccination.

About this clone itself: No antigen is known for it.

Repertoires were generated with immunoSEQ multiplex PCR, while TCRdb's copy carries only in-frame clones and drops some. The sample records 350,000 to 500,000 clones, around 90% being singletons. Treatment given: about 20 received Ad26.COV2.S at low or high dose, single or two shots; about 5 received placebo; per-sample allocation not given. The investigators took samples on day 63 after the first vaccine or placebo injection. Sequenced here: peripheral blood, sampled in a trial of Ad26.COV2.S vaccine versus placebo. The receptor comes from a person between 18 and 60 years old who received the Ad26.COV2.S COVID-19 vaccine or a placebo.

The CDR3 DNA is TGTGCCAGCAGCCAAGACGTAGGGCAGGGCGATACGCAGTATTTT. This gives the protein CASSQDVGQGDTQYF. V is TRBV3-1 (or the pseudogene TRBV3-2) and J is TRBJ2-3, with D possibly being TRBD1 (5 bases). V was cut by 0 bases and J by 6 bases, with 13 bases left in between. CDR1 LGHDT and CDR2 YNNKEL come from the germline V gene (reference sequence). The CDR3 extends over 15 amino acids.